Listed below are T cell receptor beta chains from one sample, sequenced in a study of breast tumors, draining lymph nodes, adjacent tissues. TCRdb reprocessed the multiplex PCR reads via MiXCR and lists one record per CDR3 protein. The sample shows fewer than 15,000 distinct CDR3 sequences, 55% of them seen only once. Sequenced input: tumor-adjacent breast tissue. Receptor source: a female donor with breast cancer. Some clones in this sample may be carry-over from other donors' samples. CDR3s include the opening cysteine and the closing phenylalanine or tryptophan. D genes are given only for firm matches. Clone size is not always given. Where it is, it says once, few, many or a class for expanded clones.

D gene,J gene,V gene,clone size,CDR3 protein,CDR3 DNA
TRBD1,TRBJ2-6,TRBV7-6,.,CASSLGTGGTGANVLTF,TGTGCCAGCAGCTTGGGGACAGGGGGCACTGGGGCCAACGTCCTGACTTTC
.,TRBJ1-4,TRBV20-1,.,CSAGGLNEKLFF,TGCAGTGCGGGCGGGCTTAATGAAAAACTGTTTTTT
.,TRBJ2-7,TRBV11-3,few,CASSHRNRPGPAYEQYF,TGTGCCAGCAGCCACCGTAATCGACCGGGACCTGCCTACGAGCAGTACTTC
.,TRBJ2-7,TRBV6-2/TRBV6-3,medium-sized,CASSYPSGLLYEQYF,TGTGCCAGCAGTTACCCCTCGGGACTTCTCTACGAGCAGTACTTC
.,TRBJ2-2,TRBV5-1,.,CASSLQGGGELFF,TGCGCCAGCAGCTTACAGGGAGGCGGGGAGCTGTTTTTT
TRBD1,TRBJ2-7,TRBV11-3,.,CASSLAETGESEQYF,TGTGCCAGCAGCTTAGCCGAGACAGGGGAGAGCGAGCAGTACTTC
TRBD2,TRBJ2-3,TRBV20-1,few,CSLAGAGGTDTQYF,TGCAGTCTTGCTGGTGCGGGAGGTACAGATACGCAGTATTTT
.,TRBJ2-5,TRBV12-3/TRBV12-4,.,CASRFQGKETQYF,TGTGCCAGCAGGTTCCAGGGGAAAGAGACCCAGTACTTC
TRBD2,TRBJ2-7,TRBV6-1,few,CASSEVRLAGDYEQYF,TGTGCCAGCAGTGAAGTGAGACTAGCGGGGGACTACGAGCAGTACTTC
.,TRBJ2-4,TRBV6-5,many,CASSYSGGTKNIQYF,TGTGCCAGCAGTTACTCTGGAGGTACCAAAAACATTCAGTACTTC
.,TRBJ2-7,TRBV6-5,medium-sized,CASSRTQLSEQYF,TGTGCCAGCAGTCGGACTCAACTTTCCGAGCAGTACTTC
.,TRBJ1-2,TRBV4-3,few,CASSQDLTVTNYGYTF,TGCGCCAGCAGCCAAGATCTTACGGTCACTAACTATGGCTACACCTTC
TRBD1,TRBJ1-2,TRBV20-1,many,CSAPTGINYGYTF,TGCAGTGCCCCGACAGGGATTAACTATGGCTACACCTTC
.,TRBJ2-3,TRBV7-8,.,CASSLARSSDTQYF,TGTGCCAGCAGCTTAGCCAGATCGTCAGATACGCAGTATTTT
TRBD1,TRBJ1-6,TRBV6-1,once,CASSDWTGGNSPLHF,TGTGCCAGCAGTGACTGGACAGGGGGGAATTCACCCCTCCACTTT
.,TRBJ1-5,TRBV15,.,CATSRDRGEQPQHF,TGTGCCACCAGCAGAGATCGTGGGGAGCAGCCCCAGCATTTT
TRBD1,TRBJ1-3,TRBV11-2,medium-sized,CASSSDRGNTIYF,TGTGCCAGCAGCTCGGACAGGGGAAACACCATATATTTT